This record concerns one T cell receptor beta chain sequence. Its antigen is unidentified. One end of the junction fails to match germline, which may point to a read error. Amplification started from genomic DNA. Amplification of the beta chain CDR3 used 30 forward and 13 reverse multiplex primers. TCRdb fed the multiplex PCR reads into MiXCR, producing one record per CDR3 protein. The sample records more than 250,000 distinct CDR3 sequences, 47% being singletons. The germline CDR1 and CDR2 sequences are SQVTM and ANQGSEA. The CDR3 totals 14 residues. The data derive from a study of type 1 and type 2 diabetes patients. Around 9.5 milliliters of peripheral blood were drawn from each donor. Study outcomes and limitations: Between type 2 diabetes and control samples, V and J usage averaged approximately 0.97 correlation. Groups were not age- or gender-matched, which may bias interpretation.

This clonotype was sampled from a man younger than 35 with type 2 diabetes. The chain carries TRBV29-1 and TRBJ2-1; 11 nucleotides match TRBD2. Material: peripheral blood mononuclear cells (PBMCs). The CDR3 is CSVATSGNYSEQFF. The DNA for the CDR3 is TGCAGCGTTGCGACTAGCGGGAACTACAGTGAGCAGTTCTTC.